This TCR beta chain was identified in a study of blood T cell repertoires in COVID-19. Overall study context: Sources were T cells, B-cell-depleted T cells, or PBMCs; the material itself was cDNA or gDNA.

Germline loops: CDR1 SGHRS, CDR2 YFSETQ. V dropped 0 bases and J dropped 5 bases, with 13 bases sitting between them. The CDR3 spans 15 residues. Source study methods: Nucleated cell counts were estimated from reference gene primer amplification. Profiled with immunoSEQ multiplex PCR; TCRdb holds only in-frame clones, not every one. The V and J calls and clone size are taken from that table; D and trimming were inferred from the DNA. The sample lists under 200,000 clones, more than 85% occurring once. This TCR derives from an elderly woman in a cohort sampled during active or convalescent COVID-19. This sequence joins TRBV5-1 and TRBJ2-3, with a tentative D call TRBD1 (5 bases). The specimen was peripheral blood. CDR3 sequence reads: CASSLADGRVDTQYF. The CDR3 nucleotides read TGCGCCAGCAGCTTGGCCGACGGCAGGGTAGATACGCAGTATTTT.